This paragraph reports one T cell receptor (beta chain). Its antigen is unknown. At survey level, the immunoSEQ assay was run in its v3.0 version. Libraries were prepared by immunoSEQ multiplex PCR; TCRdb keeps only in-frame clonotypes and omits some of them. The profile shows about 14,000 clones, around 80% of them singletons. This specimen comes from a study of long-term antiretroviral therapy in people with HIV. Study results and limitations: Diversity remained lower than transplant donor controls, even though it increased after ART.

CDR1 and CDR2 (germline): LNHDA, SQIVND (reference sequence). This CDR3 contains 13 residues. Trimming shortened V by 3 bases and J by 11 bases, and 16 bases separated the two germline ends. The TCR comes from a man in his forties or fifties with HIV. Source: unsorted PBMCs, taken 3.1 years after starting antiretroviral therapy. This sequence joins TRBV19 and TRBJ1-1; no definite D call. CDR3 DNA: TGTGCCAGTAGTATCACCACCGTTCCGGCCGCTTTCTTT. Residues: CASSITTVPAAFF.